Following are 22 T cell receptor beta chains from one sample sequenced in a study of CD8 T cells in Susac syndrome. RNA totalling roughly 0.45 to 1 ug underwent reverse transcription with random hexamers. TCRdb passed the immunoSEQ multiplex PCR reads through MiXCR, listing each CDR3 protein once. The repertoire holds some 200,000 distinct CDR3 sequences, with about 91% as singletons. The specimen sequenced was CD4+ T cells from PBMCs. These receptors originate from a human donor with Susac syndrome.

V usage is TRBV15 and J usage is TRBJ2-3; D uncertain. Trimming took off 1 base at V and 0 bases at J, with 5 bases between the two ends. The germline CDR1 and CDR2 sequences are LNHNV and YYDKDF (reference sequence). The length of the CDR3 is 14 residues. The CDR3 nucleotides are TGTGCCACCAGCAGAGCAGCTAGCACAGATACGCAGTATTTT. Translated, it gives CATSRAASTDTQYF.

The chain carries TRBV27 and TRBJ1-5, with 7 bases fitting TRBD1. CDR1 and CDR2 from the germline V gene are MNHEY and SMNVEV (reference sequence). The junction had 6 bases not matched to a gene; V was cut back by 6 bases and J by 1 base. This CDR3 has 15 amino acids. CDR3 protein: CASRLQGSSNQPQHF. The CDR3 DNA reads TGTGCCAGCAGACTACAGGGGTCGAGCAATCAGCCCCAGCATTTT.

This clonotype has just a few counts. The chain employs TRBV9 and TRBJ2-1; no clear D. The V end was cut by 0 bases, the J end by 6 bases, with 4 bases between. The CDR3 extends over 12 amino acids. Germline CDR1 is SGDLS and CDR2 is YYNGEE. The CDR3 region has the DNA TGTGCCAGCAGCGTAGCGGGCAATGAGCAGTTCTTC. This translates into CASSVAGNEQFF.

The chain recombines TRBV7-9 with TRBJ1-4, with TRBD1 identical over 7 bases. CDR1 and CDR2 from the germline V gene are SEHNR and FQNEAQ (reference sequence). The CDR3 sequence is 16 residues long. V lost 4 bases, J lost 0 bases, and 5 bases stayed unmatched. CDR3 sequence: CASSSGQATTNEKLFF. In DNA form, the CDR3 reads TGTGCCAGCAGCTCTGGACAGGCGACAACTAATGAAAAACTGTTTTTT.

V and J are TRBV20-1 and TRBJ2-1, with TRBD2 identical over 11 bases. The germline V gene has CDR1 DFQATT and CDR2 SNEGSKA (reference sequence). The CDR3 is made up of 16 amino acids. V was clipped by 3 bases and J by 8 bases; unmatched bases: 12. DNA for the CDR3: TGCAGTGCTAGTAAACCGGGACTAGCGGTTTTAGATGAGCAGTTCTTC. Its protein product is CSASKPGLAVLDEQFF.

The chain joins TRBV5-4 to TRBJ2-5; D is unclear. This CDR3 is built from 13 residues. Trimming shortened V by 3 bases and J by 2 bases, and 8 bases separated the two germline ends. Germline V CDR1 and CDR2: SGHNT, YYREEE (reference sequence). The DNA of the CDR3 is TGTGCCAGCAGCTGGGGAATACAAGAGACCCAGTACTTC. Protein: CASSWGIQETQYF.

This rearrangement joins TRBV15 to TRBJ1-2; D remains unclear. Trimming stripped 2 bases from V and 0 bases from J, with 1 base between. Germline V gene data show CDR1 as LNHNV and CDR2 as YYDKDF (reference sequence). CDR3 length equals 12 residues. CDR3 nucleotide sequence: TGTGCCACCAGCAGATCTAACTATGGCTACACCTTC. The encoded protein is CATSRSNYGYTF.

The CDR3, as DNA: TGTGCCAGCAGCTCACCCTACAGGGGGGATGGCTACACCTTC. This encodes CASSSPYRGDGYTF. The chain couples TRBV5-6 to TRBJ1-2, with TRBD1 identical over 8 bases. This CDR3 is built from 14 residues. V dropped 3 bases and J dropped 6; count of bases not matched to a gene: 7. Germline V gene data show CDR1 as SGHDT and CDR2 as YYEEEE.

Only one count was recorded for this clonotype. The chain carries TRBV5-1 and TRBJ2-1, with a tentative D call TRBD1 (6 bases). The CDR3 has 15 residues. Trimming removed 7 bases at V and 0 bases at J, with 14 bases between. Per the germline V gene, CDR1 is SGHRS and CDR2 is YFSETQ. The CDR3 DNA sequence: TGCGCCAGCGGGTTGACAGGTGCCTCCTACAATGAGCAGTTCTTC. Translated, it gives CASGLTGASYNEQFF.

The chain employs TRBV9 and TRBJ2-3, with TRBD2 identical over 8 bases. The CDR3 has 14 amino acids. Germline trimming cut 3 bases from V and 2 bases from J; bases unmatched to any gene: 2. CDR1 is SGDLS, CDR2 YYNGEE, per germline. CDR3 region: CASSGGGNTDTQYF. The CDR3 nucleotides read TGTGCCAGCAGCGGCGGGGGGAACACAGATACGCAGTATTTT.

The CDR3 loop is CASTTSGPHQPQHF. The CDR3 nucleotides are TGTGCCAGTACTACCTCGGGACCTCATCAGCCCCAGCATTTT. This chain uses TRBV19 with TRBJ1-5; possible D gene TRBD1, 5 bases. Germline CDR1 LNHDA, CDR2 SQIVND (reference sequence). The CDR3 contains 14 residues. The V end lost 7 bases, the J end lost 5 bases, and 15 bases lay between the germline ends.

This chain uses TRBV20-1 with TRBJ1-6; 10 bases agree with TRBD1. Germline V gene sequence: CDR1 DFQATT, CDR2 SNEGSKA (reference sequence). J gave up 10 bases and V 2 bases, and 8 bases lay outside the gene matches. The CDR3 is 15 amino acids. CDR3 sequence: CSARNLRDRGSPLHF. The CDR3 nucleotides read TGCAGTGCTAGAAATCTGCGGGACAGGGGCTCACCCCTCCACTTT.

This clonotype appeared a single time. The chain has TRBV5-1 and TRBJ2-1; 11 bases map to TRBD2. The V and J ends lost 5 bases and 7 bases, in that order; junction bases with no gene match: 8. The CDR3 totals 15 residues. Per germline, CDR1 SGHRS and CDR2 YFSETQ. The CDR3 spells CASSTGVAGGNEQFF. The CDR3 DNA is TGCGCCAGCAGTACCGGGGTAGCGGGGGGGAATGAGCAGTTCTTC.

J is TRBJ1-5 and V is TRBV20-1; a weak D match, TRBD1 (5 bases). CDR1 and CDR2 from the germline V gene are DFQATT and SNEGSKA (reference sequence). CDR3 length equals 12 residues. Trimming removed 3 bases at V and 4 bases at J, with 7 bases between. CDR3 region: CSASRANQPQHF. In DNA, the CDR3 is TGCAGTGCTAGCAGGGCAAATCAGCCCCAGCATTTT.

The gene calls are TRBV20-1 and TRBJ1-4; D is perhaps TRBD1 (6 bases). In germline, CDR1 is DFQATT, CDR2 SNEGSKA (reference sequence). The length of the CDR3 is 14 residues. V lost 3 bases to trimming and J lost 1 base, with 9 bases between them. The CDR3 DNA is TGCAGTGCTAGCGACAGGAGAACTAATGAAAAACTGTTTTTT. Translated: CSASDRRTNEKLFF.

This rearrangement joins TRBV12-3 or TRBV12-4 to TRBJ2-7; the D gene is possibly TRBD1 (5 bases). This CDR3 region has 13 residues. The V end was cut by 5 bases, the J end by 6 bases, with 14 bases between. The CDR3, as DNA: TGTGCCAGCAGTCCAGGGCGAAGAGTCGAGCAGTACTTC. Its protein is CASSPGRRVEQYF.

The chain employs TRBV5-4 and TRBJ2-3; possibly TRBD1 for D (5 bases). CDR3 length: 12 amino acids. V shed 2 bases and J shed 9 bases, with 10 bases lying between them. The germline V gene encodes CDR1 SGHNT and CDR2 YYREEE (reference sequence). The CDR3: CASSFMQGTQYF. The CDR3 nucleotides are TGTGCCAGCAGCTTCATGCAGGGCACGCAGTATTTT.

The chain combines TRBV18 with TRBJ2-1, with a weak D call TRBD1 (5 bases). The V gene lost 0 bases and the J gene lost 5 bases, with 5 bases spanning the gap. The CDR3 length is 13 residues. The germline V gene has CDR1 KGHSH and CDR2 LQKENI. DNA for the CDR3: TGTGCCAGCTCACCACCGGGGCACAATGAGCAGTTCTTC. Protein: CASSPPGHNEQFF.

The chain carries TRBV2 and TRBJ1-5; D gene unclear. This CDR3 contains 14 residues. V lost 4 bases and J lost 6, with 13 bases in between. CDR1 SNHLY and CDR2 FYNNEI come from the germline V gene. The CDR3 region has the DNA TGTGCCAGCAGTGTAAAAAGGGTTGCTCAGCCCCAGCATTTT. Amino acids: CASSVKRVAQPQHF.

This clonotype was picked up a small number of times. The chain joins TRBV5-4 to TRBJ2-1; TRBD2 is a possible D gene (6 bases). V was cut by 0 bases and J by 0 bases, with 7 bases left in between. Germline V gene lookup returns CDR1 SGHNT and CDR2 YYREEE (reference sequence). The CDR3 extends over 15 amino acids. Here the CDR3 DNA reads TGTGCCAGCAGCTTGGTCGGGAGCTCCTACAATGAGCAGTTCTTC. Residues: CASSLVGSSYNEQFF. Filled out from reference TRBV5-4 and TRBJ2-1, the complete variable domain reads ETGVTQSPTHLIKTRGQQVTLRCSSQSGHNTVSWYQQALGQGPQFIFQYYREEENGRGNFPPRFSGLQFPNYSSELNVNALELDDSALYLCASSLVGSSYNEQFFGPGTRLTVL.

The CDR3 sequence: CASSLGLAGKFF. For the CDR3, the DNA is TGTGCCAGCAGCCTAGGACTAGCGGGAAAGTTCTTC. The chain combines TRBV3-1 with TRBJ2-1; 12 nucleotides agree with TRBD2. The CDR3 has 12 residues. Unmatched junction bases numbered 3, after V lost 4 bases and J lost 14 bases. Looked up from germline, CDR1 is LGHDT and CDR2 is YNNKEL (reference sequence).

This clonotype was seen a single time. The chain is built from TRBV15 and TRBJ2-2; TRBD2 might be the D (5 bases). Germline V gene sequence: CDR1 LNHNV, CDR2 YYDKDF (reference sequence). The CDR3 runs to 15 residues. V lost 6 bases and J lost 5, with 16 bases in between. CDR3 protein: CATRGAGRKTGELFF. The DNA for the CDR3 is TGTGCCACCAGGGGCGCGGGTAGGAAGACCGGGGAGCTGTTTTTT.